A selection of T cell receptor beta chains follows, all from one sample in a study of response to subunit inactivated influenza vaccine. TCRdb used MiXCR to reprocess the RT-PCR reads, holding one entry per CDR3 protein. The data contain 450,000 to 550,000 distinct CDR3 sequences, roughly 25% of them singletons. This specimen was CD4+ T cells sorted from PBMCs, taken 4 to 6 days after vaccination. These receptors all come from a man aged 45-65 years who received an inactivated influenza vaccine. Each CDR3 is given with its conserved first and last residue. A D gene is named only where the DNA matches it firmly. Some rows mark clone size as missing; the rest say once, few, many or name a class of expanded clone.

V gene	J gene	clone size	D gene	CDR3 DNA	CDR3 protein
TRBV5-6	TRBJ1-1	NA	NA	TGTGCCAGCAGCTTGGAGGAGACTGAAGCTTTCTTT	CASSLEETEAFF
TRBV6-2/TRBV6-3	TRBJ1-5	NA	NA	TGTGCCAGCAGCTCGGGGGCGAGGAATCAGCCCCAGCATTTT	CASSSGARNQPQHF
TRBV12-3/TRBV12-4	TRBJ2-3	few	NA	TGTGCCAGCAGTTTATTCGACCCCAGCACAGATACGCAGTATTTT	CASSLFDPSTDTQYF
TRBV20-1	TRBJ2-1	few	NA	TGCAGTGCGGGTAGCCCTAACAATGAGCAGTTCTTC	CSAGSPNNEQFF
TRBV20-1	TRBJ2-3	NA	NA	TGCAGTGCTAGAAGTAGCGGAATCACAGATACGCAGTATTTT	CSARSSGITDTQYF
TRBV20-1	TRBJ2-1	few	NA	TGCAGTGCTTCTGCGGGTGGGACCTTGGGCAATGAGCAGCTCTTC	CSASAGGTLGNEQLF
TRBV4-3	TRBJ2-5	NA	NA	TGCGCCAGCAGCCAAGGGGTAGGCCTAAGGGAGACCCAGTACTTC	CASSQGVGLRETQYF
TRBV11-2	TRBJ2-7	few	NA	TGTGCCAGCAGCTTAGGTTGGGCAGGGGGGAATTACGAGCAGTACTTC	CASSLGWAGGNYEQYF
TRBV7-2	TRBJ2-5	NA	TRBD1	TGTGCCAGCAGCTTAGTGGGACAGACGCATGAGACCCAGTACTTC	CASSLVGQTHETQYF
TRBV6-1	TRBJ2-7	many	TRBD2	TGTGCCAGCAGTCATAGCGGGGGGGCCTACGAGCAGTACTTC	CASSHSGGAYEQYF
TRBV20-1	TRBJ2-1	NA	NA	TGCAGTGCTAGCAGCGGACCCCTAGCGAACGAGCAGTTCTTC	CSASSGPLANEQFF
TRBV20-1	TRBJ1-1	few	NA	TGCAGTGCTAGTAGGGGGGGATTTTTGAACACTGAAGCTTTCTTT	CSASRGGFLNTEAFF
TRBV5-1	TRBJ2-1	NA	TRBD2	TGCGCCAGCAGCGTCGGGGGACTAGCGGGGGTGATGAATGAGCAGTTCTTC	CASSVGGLAGVMNEQFF
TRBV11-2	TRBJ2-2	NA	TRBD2	TGTGCCAGCAGCCCGACGGGACTAGCGGGGAGCGCGAACACCGGGGAGCTGTTTTTT	CASSPTGLAGSANTGELFF
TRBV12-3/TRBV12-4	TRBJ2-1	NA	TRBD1	TGTGCCAGCAGTTCCGACAGGGTGGTGCACAATGAGCAGTTCTTC	CASSSDRVVHNEQFF
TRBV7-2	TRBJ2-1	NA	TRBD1	TGTGCCAGCAGCTTGGGACAGACGGCCTACAATGAGCAGTTCTTC	CASSLGQTAYNEQFF
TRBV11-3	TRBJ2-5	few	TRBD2	TGTGCCAGCAGCTCAACTAGCGGGAGGGGAGAGACCCAGTACTTC	CASSSTSGRGETQYF
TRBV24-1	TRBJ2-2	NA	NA	TGTGCCACCAGTCATACCCGTCGGGACCCTAAGACACCGAACACCGGGGAGCTGTTTTTT	CATSHTRRDPKTPNTGELFF
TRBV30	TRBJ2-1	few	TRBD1	TGTGCCTGGAATTCCGGGACAGGGACGTACAATGAGCAGTTCTTC	CAWNSGTGTYNEQFF
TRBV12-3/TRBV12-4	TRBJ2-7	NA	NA	TGTGCCAGCAGCCGACGGGACACCTCCTACGAGCAGTACTTC	CASSRRDTSYEQYF
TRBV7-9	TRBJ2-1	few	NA	TGTGCCAGCAGCTTAGCGGCCTACAATGAGCAGTTCTTC	CASSLAAYNEQFF
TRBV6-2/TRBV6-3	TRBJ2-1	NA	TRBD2	TGTGCCAGCAGTCTAAGTACAGTTGGGACTAGCGCCTACAATGAGCAGTTCTTC	CASSLSTVGTSAYNEQFF
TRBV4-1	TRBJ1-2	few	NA	TGCGCCAGCAGCCAACTCCTCACCAACTATGGCTACACCTTC	CASSQLLTNYGYTF
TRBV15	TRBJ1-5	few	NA	TGTGCCACCAGCAGAGATCCGGGTGGTGATCAGCCCCAGCATTTT	CATSRDPGGDQPQHF
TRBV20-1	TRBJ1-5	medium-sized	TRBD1	TGCAGTGCCAATGAGGGGGCCAATCAGCCCCAGCATTTT	CSANEGANQPQHF
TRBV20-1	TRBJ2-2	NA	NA	TGCAGTGCTAGCAGGAACACCGGGGAGCTGTTTTTT	CSASRNTGELFF
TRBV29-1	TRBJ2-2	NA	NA	TGCAGCTCCTCGGGAGCGGGGAACACCGGGGAGCTGTTTTTT	CSSSGAGNTGELFF
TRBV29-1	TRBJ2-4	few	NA	TGCAGCGTTGTAACGTTGGCGTTCGCCAAAAACATTCAGTACTTC	CSVVTLAFAKNIQYF
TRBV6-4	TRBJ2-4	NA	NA	TGTGCCAGCAGTGACCCGGGACACTGGTGTATTCAGTACTTC	CASSDPGHWCIQYF
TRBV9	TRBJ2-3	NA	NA	TGTGCCAGCAGCGTATATGGCGGTCCTAGCACAGATACGCAGTATTTT	CASSVYGGPSTDTQYF
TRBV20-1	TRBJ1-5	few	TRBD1	TGCAGTGCTAGAAGTGGGACAGATCAGCCCCAGCATTTT	CSARSGTDQPQHF
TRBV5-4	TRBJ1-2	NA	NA	TGTGCCAGCAGCTTGGCCTCCTGGCCGTATGGCTACACCTTC	CASSLASWPYGYTF
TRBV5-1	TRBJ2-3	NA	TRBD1	TGCGCCAGCAGCTTGGAGCCCGTCTCCGGGACAGGGGCGGGCACAGATACGCAGTATTTT	CASSLEPVSGTGAGTDTQYF
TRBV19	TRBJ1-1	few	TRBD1	TGTGCCAGTAGTCCACGATCCTCGGACAGGGGGCGTCAGGACACTGAAGCTTTCTTT	CASSPRSSDRGRQDTEAFF
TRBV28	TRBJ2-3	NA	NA	TGTGCCAGCACTCGTGGATCAGGGTATGATACGCAGTATTTT	CASTRGSGYDTQYF
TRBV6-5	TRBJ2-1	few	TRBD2	TGTGCCAGCAGTTCCAGGAAAGGGAGGGATGAGCAGTTCTTC	CASSSRKGRDEQFF
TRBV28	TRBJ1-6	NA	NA	TGTGCCAGCAGTATTAATCCCGGGACGGGCAATTCACCCCTCCACTTT	CASSINPGTGNSPLHF
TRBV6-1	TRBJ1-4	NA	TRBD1	TGTGCCAGTTATGACAGGGATGGGGATGAAAAACTGTTTTTT	CASYDRDGDEKLFF
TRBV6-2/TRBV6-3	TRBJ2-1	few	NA	TGTGCCAGCAGTTCCAGACCTCTCTCCCGGGGCAGGAGCTCCTACAATGAGCAGTTCTTC	CASSSRPLSRGRSSYNEQFF
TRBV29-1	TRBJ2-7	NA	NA	TGCAGCGTTGCAGGGGCGAAGTACGAGCAGTACTTC	CSVAGAKYEQYF
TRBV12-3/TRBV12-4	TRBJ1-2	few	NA	TGTGCCAGCAGCCAGCATCGATTGGGGGACTACACCTTC	CASSQHRLGDYTF
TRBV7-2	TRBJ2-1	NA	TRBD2	TGTGCCAGCAGCTCCGGACTAGGAATCGCCAATGAGCAGTTCTTC	CASSSGLGIANEQFF
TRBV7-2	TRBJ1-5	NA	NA	TGTGCCAGCAGCGGACGTCCAAATCAGCCCCAGCATTTT	CASSGRPNQPQHF
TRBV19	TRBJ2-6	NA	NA	TGTGCCAGTAGTATCGTCCTTACCTCTGGGGCCAACGTCCTGACTTTC	CASSIVLTSGANVLTF
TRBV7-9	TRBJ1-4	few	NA	TGTGCCAGCAGCCGGACGCAACCTAATGAAAAACTGTTTTTT	CASSRTQPNEKLFF
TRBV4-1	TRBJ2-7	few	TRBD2	TGCGCCAGCAGCCAAGAGGTAGGGAGGGGCTCCTACGAGCAGTACTTC	CASSQEVGRGSYEQYF
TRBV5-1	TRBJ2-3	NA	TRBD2	TGCGCCAGCAGCTTGGCCCTAGCGGCCCAGCCCCCAGATACGCAGTATTTT	CASSLALAAQPPDTQYF
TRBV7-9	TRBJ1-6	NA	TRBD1	TGTGCCAGCAGCACCTCCGGGACAGGTGGATCACCCCTCCACTTT	CASSTSGTGGSPLHF